Following are 31 T cell receptor beta chains from one sample sequenced in a study of cytotoxic CD8 clonotypes in ibrutinib-treated CLL. TCRdb keeps only in-frame clones here, not all; method: immunoSEQ multiplex PCR. The table lists over 100,000 clones, 58% of them singletons, with 37% in the top ten. The sequenced sample was PBMCs, obtained after 24 months of ibrutinib treatment. All receptors come from a human donor with chronic lymphocytic leukemia.

The chain recombines TRBV7-9 with TRBJ2-3; the match to TRBD1 covers 9 bases. This CDR3 spans 14 amino acids. Germline-derived CDR1 and CDR2 are SEHNR and FQNEAQ (reference sequence). V lost 7 bases to trimming and J lost 5 bases; unmatched junction nucleotides: 7. CDR3 DNA sequence: TGTGCCAGCAACATGGGACAGGGACAAGATACGCAGTATTTT. This encodes CASNMGQGQDTQYF. The full variable domain, with the rest looked up from reference TRBV7-9 and TRBJ2-3, is DTGVSQNPRHKITKRGQNVTFRCDPISEHNRLYWYRQTLGQGPEFLTYFQNEAQLEKSRLLSDRFSAERPKGSFSTLEIQRTEQGDSAMYLCASNMGQGQDTQYFGPGTRLTVL.

The chain couples TRBV25-1 to TRBJ1-6; D is undetermined. Trimming cost V 3 bases and J 13 bases, with 16 bases left between them. Germline V lookup: CDR1 MGHDK, CDR2 SYGVNS. This CDR3 contains 14 residues. CDR3 coding DNA: TGTGCCAGCAGTGACGGCCGGACCTCAGTGCCCCTCCACTTT. It specifies CASSDGRTSVPLHF.

This chain links TRBV19 with TRBJ1-1, with D tentatively TRBD1 (5 bases). Germline CDR1 is LNHDA and CDR2 is SQIVND (reference sequence). Between the trimmed V and J ends, which lost 1 base and 5 bases, there was a span of 14 bases. The CDR3 sequence is 15 residues long. The DNA of the CDR3 is TGTGCCAGTAGTATAGGGCCGCAGGGTGGAACTGAAGCTTTCTTT. Amino acids: CASSIGPQGGTEAFF.

V gene TRBV20-1 combines with J gene TRBJ1-2; D uncertain. Germline V gives CDR1 DFQATT, CDR2 SNEGSKA (reference sequence). Between the trimmed V and J ends, which lost 5 bases and 5 bases, there was a span of 9 bases. CDR3 length: 11 residues. This CDR3 reads CSAERGYGYTF. Written as DNA, the CDR3 is TGCAGTGCTGAACGGGGATATGGCTACACCTTC.

This chain connects TRBV7-2 to TRBJ2-1; TRBD2 matches 9 bases. Trimming removed 5 bases from V and 6 bases from J; junction bases left unmatched: 8. Germline CDR1 is SGHTA and CDR2 is FQGNSA. The CDR3 consists of 15 residues. CDR3 in DNA: TGTGCCAGCAGCCCCTCCGGGACTAGCATCAATGAGCAGTTCTTC. Its translation: CASSPSGTSINEQFF.

This chain links TRBV4-1 with TRBJ2-7; D is uncertain. Germline CDR1 is MGHRA and CDR2 is YSYEKL. CDR3 size: 14 residues. Deletions cut 4 bases from V and 0 bases from J, with 10 bases between. DNA of the CDR3: TGCGCCAGCAGCCCTTGGACGCACTCCTACGAGCAGTACTTC. Encoded protein: CASSPWTHSYEQYF.

The gene calls are TRBV4-2 and TRBJ2-7; D is tentatively TRBD1 or TRBD2 (5 bases each). V was shortened by 0 bases and J by 4 bases, with 10 bases between the two germline ends. In germline, CDR1 is LGHNA, CDR2 YNFKEQ. CDR3 size: 14 residues. The CDR3 is CASSQDFEGYEQYF. CDR3 nucleotides: TGTGCCAGCAGCCAAGATTTCGAGGGGTACGAGCAGTACTTC.

This clone was found a few times. The V and J genes are TRBV5-1 and TRBJ2-2; 9 bases are a match to TRBD1. From germline, CDR1 is SGHRS and CDR2 YFSETQ. This CDR3 spans 16 amino acids. J was trimmed by 0 bases and V by 4 bases; bases with no gene match: 4. CDR3 sequence reads: CASSPGDRANTGELFF. The DNA for the CDR3 is TGCGCCAGCAGCCCGGGGGACAGGGCGAACACCGGGGAGCTGTTTTTT.

The chain employs TRBV5-1 and TRBJ1-2; D ambiguous. V dropped 1 base and J dropped 0 bases, with 4 bases sitting between them. Germline V gene lookup returns CDR1 SGHRS and CDR2 YFSETQ. The CDR3 is 13 amino acids. The CDR3 loop reads CASSLTANYGYTF. The CDR3 DNA reads as TGCGCCAGCAGCTTGACAGCTAACTATGGCTACACCTTC. Supplemented by reference TRBV5-1 and TRBJ1-2, the full variable domain reads KAGVTQTPRYLIKTRGQQVTLSCSPISGHRSVSWYQQTPGQGLQFLFEYFSETQRNKGNFPGRFSGRQFSNSRSEMNVSTLELGDSALYLCASSLTANYGYTFGSGTRLTVV.

The genes are TRBV9 and TRBJ2-3, with D maybe TRBD1 (6 bases). The V end was cut by 4 bases, the J end by 2 bases, with 11 bases between. The CDR3 covers 14 residues. Germline V CDR1 and CDR2: SGDLS, YYNGEE. This CDR3 is CASSKTGFTDTQYF. The CDR3 DNA reads TGTGCCAGCAGCAAGACAGGTTTCACAGATACGCAGTATTTT.

This clone was seen only once. J is TRBJ1-1 and V is TRBV18; 7 nucleotides agree with TRBD1. This CDR3 region has 15 residues. Trimming cost V 4 bases and J 1 base; bases outside gene matches: 6. Germline V lookup: CDR1 KGHSH, CDR2 LQKENI. CDR3 region: CASSLAGTANTEAFF. The CDR3 DNA sequence: TGTGCCAGCTCACTTGCCGGGACAGCGAACACTGAAGCTTTCTTT.

The V and J genes are TRBV29-1 and TRBJ1-4, with D maybe TRBD1 (6 bases). The germline gives CDR1 SQVTM, CDR2 ANQGSEA. Trimming shortened V by 6 bases and J by 0 bases, and 14 bases separated the two germline ends. The CDR3 is 15 amino acids. The CDR3 loop reads CSVARGDATNEKLFF. The DNA of the CDR3 is TGCAGCGTCGCAAGGGGGGATGCAACTAATGAAAAACTGTTTTTT.

This chain links TRBV6-1 with TRBJ1-5, with D maybe TRBD1 (6 bases). Germline CDR1 MNHNS, CDR2 SASEGT. The CDR3 runs 16 residues. Deletions cut 0 bases from V and 2 bases from J, with 11 bases between. CDR3 nucleotides: TGTGCCAGCAGTGAAGCAGCACAGGGCGGCAATCAGCCCCAGCATTTT. Amino acids: CASSEAAQGGNQPQHF.

This sequence joins TRBV30 and TRBJ2-2, with a weak D call TRBD2 (5 bases). The CDR3 covers 13 residues. The germline V gene encodes CDR1 GTSNPN and CDR2 SVGIG (reference sequence). Trimming pared 3 bases from V and 2 bases from J, leaving 7 bases between. The CDR3 bases are TGTGCCTGGAGCGGACTCAACACCGGGGAGCTGTTTTTT. The encoded protein is CAWSGLNTGELFF.

V and J are TRBV5-1 and TRBJ1-5; D is unclear. The germline gives CDR1 SGHRS, CDR2 YFSETQ. V was pared by 1 base and J by 5 bases, with 7 bases between. The CDR3 length is 13 residues. The CDR3 here is CASSLISYQPQHF. The CDR3 nucleotides read TGCGCCAGCAGCTTGATATCATATCAGCCCCAGCATTTT.

This clone appeared a few times. The V call is TRBV19, the J call TRBJ2-3, with 9 bases fitting TRBD2. After removal of 9 bases from V and 6 bases from J, the junction contained 13 bases not matched to a gene. The CDR3 loop spans 15 amino acids. In germline, CDR1 is LNHDA, CDR2 SQIVND (reference sequence). The CDR3 bases are TGTGCCAGCCGTGGCTCTGCGGGGGGGCGGGATACGCAGTATTTT. This codes for CASRGSAGGRDTQYF.

The gene calls are TRBV7-3 and TRBJ2-2, with 8 nucleotides matching TRBD1. Trimming removed 1 base from V and 5 bases from J; junction bases left unmatched: 9. The CDR3 consists of 17 residues. The germline V gene encodes CDR1 SGHTA and CDR2 FQGTGA. CDR3 sequence reads: CASSLKRGQGFTGELFF. In DNA form, the CDR3 reads TGTGCCAGCAGCTTAAAAAGAGGACAGGGATTTACCGGGGAGCTGTTTTTT.

In its sample, this clone was seen a few times. The chain couples TRBV15 to TRBJ1-5; D uncertain. Per germline, CDR1 LNHNV and CDR2 YYDKDF (reference sequence). V lost 0 bases and J 0 bases, leaving 3 bases between the germline ends. This CDR3 has 14 amino acids. CDR3 region: CATSRDTSNQPQHF. As DNA, the CDR3 is TGTGCCACCAGCAGAGATACTAGCAATCAGCCCCAGCATTTT.

The chain couples TRBV9 to TRBJ2-3; tentatively, D is TRBD1 or TRBD2 (5 bases each). Germline V lookup: CDR1 SGDLS, CDR2 YYNGEE. The V and J ends lost 4 bases and 0 bases respectively, with 9 bases between them. CDR3 length equals 14 residues. The CDR3, as DNA: TGTGCCAGCAGCACTAGGGGTAGCACAGATACGCAGTATTTT. This sequence encodes CASSTRGSTDTQYF.

In this sample, this clone turned up once. The chain combines TRBV7-2 with TRBJ2-3, with unresolved D. Germline V gene data show CDR1 as SGHTA and CDR2 as FQGNSA. CDR3 length: 14 amino acids. Trimming took off 1 base at V and 2 bases at J, with 7 bases between the two ends. This CDR3 reads CASSLVRYTDTQYF. As DNA, the CDR3 is TGTGCCAGCAGCTTAGTACGCTACACAGATACGCAGTATTTT.

The CDR3 here is CASSPRGSGTDTQYF. CDR3 sequence (DNA): TGCGCCAGCAGCCCCAGGGGTAGCGGCACAGATACGCAGTATTTT. The chain has TRBV5-1 and TRBJ2-3, with D perhaps TRBD1 (6 bases). Germline CDR1 is SGHRS and CDR2 is YFSETQ. V lost 4 bases, J lost 1 base, and 13 bases lay in between. The CDR3 is 15 residues long.

This chain uses TRBV10-3 with TRBJ2-1, with D possibly being TRBD1 (6 bases). CDR1 is ENHRY, CDR2 SYGVKD, per germline. CDR3 length: 12 residues. V was shortened by 6 bases and J by 6 bases, with 9 bases between the two germline ends. Here the CDR3 reads CAIRQGANEQFF. The CDR3 nucleotides are TGTGCCATCAGACAGGGAGCCAATGAGCAGTTCTTC.

This clone has more than one count but fewer than ten. V gene TRBV10-3 combines with J gene TRBJ1-4; D not certain. Germline CDR1 reads ENHRY; CDR2 reads SYGVKD. V dropped 10 bases and J dropped 8 bases, with 11 bases sitting between them. The length of the CDR3 is 11 residues. The CDR3 sequence is CATEQGEKLFF. CDR3 DNA: TGTGCCACAGAGCAAGGGGAAAAACTGTTTTTT.

This clone appeared a few times. This chain uses TRBV6-6 with TRBJ1-5, with 8 bases fitting TRBD1. CDR3 length: 13 amino acids. The V segment lost 6 bases and the J segment 4 bases; nucleotides outside the gene matches: 2. The V gene's germline CDR1 is MNHNY and CDR2 SVGAGI (reference sequence). The CDR3: CASSYRGNQPQHF. The CDR3 DNA follows: TGTGCCAGCAGCTACAGGGGGAATCAGCCCCAGCATTTT.

J is TRBJ1-1 and V is TRBV30, with D possibly matching TRBD1 (6 bases). The germline gives CDR1 GTSNPN, CDR2 SVGIG (reference sequence). With 2 bases removed from V and 4 bases from J, the gap between germline ends came to 11 bases. The CDR3 has 13 amino acids. The CDR3 DNA reads as TGTGCCTGGAGTAAGGGGGGGAGCACTGAAGCTTTCTTT. Its translation: CAWSKGGSTEAFF.

The chain employs TRBV29-1 and TRBJ2-7, with D perhaps matching TRBD1 (6 bases). V gave up 4 bases and J gave up 3 bases, with 13 bases separating them. Per germline, CDR1 SQVTM and CDR2 ANQGSEA. The CDR3 is made up of 13 amino acids. The CDR3 bases are TGCAGCGTTGCAGGGGCCCATTACTACGAGCAGTACTTC. Amino acid sequence: CSVAGAHYYEQYF.

This rearrangement joins TRBV7-2 to TRBJ2-1; the D gene is possibly TRBD1 (6 bases). Per the germline V gene, CDR1 is SGHTA and CDR2 is FQGNSA. This CDR3 spans 14 amino acids. Trimming took off 4 bases at V and 5 bases at J, with 12 bases between the two ends. The CDR3: CASSSRGQNNEQFF. The DNA of the CDR3 is TGTGCCAGCAGCTCCCGTGGACAGAACAATGAGCAGTTCTTC.

This clone appeared a single time. CDR3 coding DNA: TGTGCCAGCAGTGTGGGGGTTGGCTACACCTTC. This translates into CASSVGVGYTF. The chain has TRBV2 and TRBJ1-2, with a tentative D call TRBD1 (5 bases). V was cut by 4 bases and J by 7 bases, with 7 bases left in between. The CDR3 has 11 amino acids. Germline CDR1 and CDR2: SNHLY and FYNNEI.

The chain uses TRBV2 and TRBJ2-2; TRBD1 agrees at 11 bases. V lost 8 bases to trimming and J lost 6 bases; unmatched junction nucleotides: 8. This CDR3 is 15 amino acids long. The V gene's germline CDR1 is SNHLY and CDR2 FYNNEI. The CDR3 DNA follows: TGTGCCAGCCTCGGACAGGGGGCTAAGGCCGGGGAGCTGTTTTTT. As protein: CASLGQGAKAGELFF. Full variable domain (missing parts from reference TRBV2 and TRBJ2-2): EPEVTQTPSHQVTQMGQEVILRCVPISNHLYFYWYRQILGQKVEFLVSFYNNEISEKSEIFDDQFSVERPDGSNFTLKIRSTKLEDSAMYFCASLGQGAKAGELFFGEGSRLTVL.

The chain is built from TRBV5-1 and TRBJ2-5, with 9 bases aligning to TRBD1. V gave up 4 bases and J gave up 5 bases; unmatched junction bases: 9. The CDR3 runs 15 residues. The germline gives CDR1 SGHRS, CDR2 YFSETQ. CDR3 in amino acids: CASSLGTGTGETQYF. The DNA of the CDR3 is TGCGCCAGCAGCCTCGGGACAGGGACTGGGGAGACCCAGTACTTC.

This clone was picked up one time. CDR3 coding DNA: TGTGCCAGCAGCTCACACAGGGGTGACGAGCAGTACTTC. Amino acid sequence: CASSSHRGDEQYF. The chain couples TRBV5-6 to TRBJ2-7, with TRBD1 identical over 7 bases. From germline, CDR1 is SGHDT and CDR2 YYEEEE. V shed 3 bases, J shed 5 bases, and the junction held 5 bases outside the gene matches. This CDR3 contains 13 residues.